One sample yielded the 21 T cell receptor beta chains listed below, sequenced in a study of cytomegalovirus exposure and HLA in healthy donors. The PCR had 60 Vbeta and 13 Jbeta primers. Assay: immunoSEQ multiplex PCR; the TCRdb copy retains only in-frame clones and omits some. The table has 150,000 to 200,000 clones, 86% seen once; the top ten hold under 2%. Sample: PBMCs. The receptors were gathered from a woman aged 18-35 years in good health and CMV-seronegative.

The chain links TRBV4-2 to TRBJ2-2; 9 nucleotides align to TRBD2. Germline V gene lookup returns CDR1 LGHNA and CDR2 YNFKEQ. The CDR3 is 15 amino acids. V lost 3 bases, J lost 5 bases, and 4 bases stayed unmatched. CDR3 sequence (DNA): TGTGCCAGCAGCCAGATAGCGGGAGAAACCGGGGAGCTGTTTTTT. Protein product: CASSQIAGETGELFF.

CDR3 bases: TGTGCCAGCAAGGGGAACGGCTATAATTCACCCCTCCACTTT. It specifies CASKGNGYNSPLHF. The rearrangement joins TRBV14 to TRBJ1-6, with a possible D match to TRBD1 (5 bases). CDR3 length: 14 residues. Germline CDR1 is SGHDN and CDR2 is FVKESK. V was trimmed by 7 bases and J by 3 bases, leaving 10 bases between them.

The chain employs TRBV27 and TRBJ2-3, with TRBD2 identical over 11 bases. Germline loops: CDR1 MNHEY, CDR2 SMNVEV (reference sequence). V was pared by 10 bases and J by 3 bases, with 18 bases of the junction left unmatched. The CDR3 extends over 18 amino acids. As DNA, the CDR3 is TGTGCCATAATCCTTTTAGCGGGGGGGCTTGGGGGGACAGATACGCAGTATTTT. This translates into CAIILLAGGLGGTDTQYF.

The rearrangement uses TRBV19 and TRBJ1-1, with 8 bases fitting TRBD1. J gave up 5 bases and V 8 bases, and 13 bases lay outside the gene matches. Looked up from germline, CDR1 is LNHDA and CDR2 is SQIVND (reference sequence). CDR3 length: 15 amino acids. In nucleotides, the CDR3 is TGTGCCAGTGAAACCTCTGGACAGGGACAGACTGAAGCTTTCTTT. Its protein is CASETSGQGQTEAFF.

This chain connects TRBV27 to TRBJ1-2, with TRBD1 as a possible D gene (6 bases). CDR1 and CDR2 (germline): MNHEY, SMNVEV (reference sequence). V was trimmed by 5 bases and J by 8 bases, leaving 15 bases between them. The CDR3 is 13 residues long. CDR3 DNA: TGTGCCAGCAGTCCGAAGGGGGATCGCGGCTACACCTTC. Translating gives CASSPKGDRGYTF.

This clone showed up just once. The chain couples TRBV19 to TRBJ2-2; D possibly corresponds to TRBD2 (6 bases). CDR1 is LNHDA and CDR2 is SQIVND in the germline V gene (reference sequence). The CDR3 totals 19 residues. Trimming took off 2 bases at V and 1 base at J, with 20 bases between the two ends. The CDR3 region has the DNA TGTGCCAGTAGTATATTCTTTGCGGGGAGGATAGGGAACACCGGGGAGCTGTTTTTT. The encoded protein is CASSIFFAGRIGNTGELFF.

This clone appeared a single time. The chain combines TRBV2 with TRBJ2-1; 9 nucleotides match TRBD1. Germline trimming cut 6 bases from V and 4 bases from J; bases unmatched to any gene: 10. The CDR3 is made up of 16 amino acids. Germline lookup yields CDR1 SNHLY and CDR2 FYNNEI. CDR3 in amino acids: CASRKRLGTGYNEQFF. The CDR3 DNA is TGTGCCAGCAGAAAAAGGTTAGGGACAGGGTACAATGAGCAGTTCTTC.

The rearrangement uses TRBV27 and TRBJ1-1; 8 bases fit TRBD1. V trimming: 3 bases; J trimming: 5 bases; junction bases outside the gene matches: 14. Germline V gene sequence: CDR1 MNHEY, CDR2 SMNVEV (reference sequence). The CDR3 totals 17 residues. The CDR3: CASSFRGTGAFRTEAFF. The CDR3 DNA follows: TGTGCCAGCAGTTTCAGGGGGACAGGTGCCTTCAGAACTGAAGCTTTCTTT.

The V and J genes are TRBV4-1 and TRBJ1-1; D may be TRBD1 (6 bases). This CDR3 is built from 13 residues. CDR1 is MGHRA and CDR2 is YSYEKL in the germline V gene. Trimming removed 4 bases at V and 0 bases at J, with 6 bases between. In DNA form, the CDR3 reads TGCGCCAGCAGCCGGGGGCTGAACACTGAAGCTTTCTTT. It specifies CASSRGLNTEAFF.

The chain combines TRBV11-2 with TRBJ2-7, with D possibly being TRBD2 (6 bases). This CDR3 is 16 amino acids long. Per germline, CDR1 SGHAT and CDR2 FQNNGV. Trimming cost V 7 bases and J 7 bases, with 26 bases left between them. CDR3 sequence reads: CASTPSRDSYLEEQYF. In DNA, the CDR3 is TGTGCCAGCACCCCGTCCCGGGACTCCTATCTGGAAGAGCAGTACTTC.

The rearrangement joins TRBV28 to TRBJ2-7, with 7 bases aligning to TRBD1. V lost 6 bases to trimming and J lost 2 bases; unmatched junction nucleotides: 10. The CDR3 spans 15 residues. Germline CDR1 MDHEN, CDR2 SYDVKM. This chain's CDR3 is CASSAPGQWAYEQYF. CDR3 nucleotide sequence: TGTGCCAGCAGCGCGCCGGGACAGTGGGCCTACGAGCAGTACTTC.

The genes are TRBV19 and TRBJ1-4; D unclear. The germline V gene encodes CDR1 LNHDA and CDR2 SQIVND (reference sequence). The CDR3 consists of 13 residues. V shed 7 bases and J shed 8 bases, with 14 bases lying between them. The CDR3 here is CASTPVGVEKLFF. DNA of the CDR3: TGTGCCAGTACCCCCGTGGGCGTGGAAAAACTGTTTTTT.

The gene calls are TRBV6-1 and TRBJ1-2; 11 bases align to TRBD1. This CDR3 has 16 amino acids. Germline lookup yields CDR1 MNHNS and CDR2 SASEGT. After removal of 0 bases from V and 5 bases from J, the junction contained 5 bases not matched to a gene. The CDR3 region has the DNA TGTGCCAGCAGTGAAGCGGCGGGACAGGGGGGTTATGGCTACACCTTC. Its protein product is CASSEAAGQGGYGYTF.

The chain combines TRBV5-1 with TRBJ2-7; the D gene is possibly TRBD1 (6 bases). The germline gives CDR1 SGHRS, CDR2 YFSETQ. The CDR3 has 14 residues. V was trimmed by 4 bases and J by 5 bases, leaving 16 bases between them. The DNA for the CDR3 is TGCGCCAGCAGCCGACTCCGGGACATGGACGAGCAGTACTTC. This translates into CASSRLRDMDEQYF.

The chain links TRBV5-1 to TRBJ1-4; no clear D gene. The germline CDR1 and CDR2 sequences are SGHRS and YFSETQ. The CDR3 runs to 15 residues. V was cut by 4 bases and J by 6 bases, with 16 bases left in between. This CDR3 reads CASSPTGGSDEKLFF. CDR3 in DNA: TGCGCCAGCAGCCCCACGGGAGGGTCGGATGAAAAACTGTTTTTT.

This clone is a singleton in its sample. The rearrangement uses TRBV6-1 and TRBJ2-1; tentatively, D is TRBD1 (6 bases). This CDR3 spans 13 amino acids. Trimming took off 5 bases at V and 9 bases at J, with 14 bases between the two ends. Germline CDR1 and CDR2: MNHNS and SASEGT. CDR3 amino acids: CASSPGQTREQFF. CDR3 coding DNA: TGTGCCAGCAGTCCAGGACAGACTCGTGAGCAGTTCTTC.

This chain joins TRBV30 and TRBJ1-2; D remains unclear. Germline CDR1 reads GTSNPN; CDR2 reads SVGIG (reference sequence). This CDR3 has 13 residues. The ends were cut back, 3 bases at V and 2 bases at J, with 10 bases in the middle. The CDR3 bases are TGTGCCTGGAGACGTGGAGTCAACTATGGCTACACCTTC. The encoded protein is CAWRRGVNYGYTF.

This chain connects TRBV18 to TRBJ1-1; D possibly corresponds to TRBD1 (5 bases). This CDR3 contains 15 residues. Trimming shortened V by 3 bases and J by 3 bases, and 14 bases separated the two germline ends. Germline V lookup: CDR1 KGHSH, CDR2 LQKENI. As DNA, the CDR3 is TGTGCCAGCTCACCGGTAGGAGGGGCCCACACTGAAGCTTTCTTT. It yields the protein CASSPVGGAHTEAFF.

The rearrangement joins TRBV28 to TRBJ2-3, with TRBD1 matching over 8 bases. The germline gives CDR1 MDHEN, CDR2 SYDVKM. The CDR3 has 15 residues. The V segment lost 6 bases and the J segment 3 bases; nucleotides outside the gene matches: 8. Here the CDR3 DNA reads TGTGCCAGCAGAGACAGGGGCAGTAGAACAGATACGCAGTATTTT. Translated: CASRDRGSRTDTQYF.

This clone was seen just once. The V call is TRBV13, the J call TRBJ2-3; 12 nucleotides agree with TRBD2. Germline CDR1 is PRHDT and CDR2 is FYEKMQ (reference sequence). J lost 6 bases, V lost 3 bases, and 7 bases had no gene match. CDR3 length: 16 residues. The CDR3 bases are TGTGCCAGCAGCTTCCTGACTAGCGGGGGAGCGGATACGCAGTATTTT. This translates into CASSFLTSGGADTQYF.

The V call is TRBV18, the J call TRBJ2-1, with D tentatively TRBD2 (6 bases). Germline CDR1 is KGHSH and CDR2 is LQKENI. The length of the CDR3 is 15 residues. V was cut by 3 bases and J by 0 bases, with 9 bases left in between. The CDR3 is CASSPAGSSYNEQFF. CDR3 nucleotide sequence: TGTGCCAGCTCACCGGCGGGGAGCTCCTACAATGAGCAGTTCTTC.